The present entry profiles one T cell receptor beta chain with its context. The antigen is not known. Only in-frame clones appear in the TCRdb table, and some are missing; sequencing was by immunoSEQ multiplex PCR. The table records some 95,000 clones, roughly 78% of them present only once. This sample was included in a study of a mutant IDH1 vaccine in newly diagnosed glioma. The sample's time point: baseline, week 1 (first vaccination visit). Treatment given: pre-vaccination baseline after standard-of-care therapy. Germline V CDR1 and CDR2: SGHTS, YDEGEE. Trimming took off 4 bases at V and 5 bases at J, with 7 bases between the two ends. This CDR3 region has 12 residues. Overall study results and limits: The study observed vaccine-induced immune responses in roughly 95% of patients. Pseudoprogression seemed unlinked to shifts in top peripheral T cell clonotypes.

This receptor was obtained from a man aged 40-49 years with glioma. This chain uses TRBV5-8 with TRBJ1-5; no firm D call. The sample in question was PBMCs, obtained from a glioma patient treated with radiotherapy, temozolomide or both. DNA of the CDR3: TGTGCCAGCAGCCCATGGGATCAGCCCCAGCATTTT. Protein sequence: CASSPWDQPQHF.